This record looks at one TCR beta chain sequence and its context. This sample was taken from a study of radiation and T cells in renal cell carcinoma. Only in-frame clones appear in the TCRdb table, and some are missing; sequencing was by immunoSEQ multiplex PCR. The table has roughly 130,000 clones, 88% seen once. The time point here: blood 2 weeks post-SBRT. Treatment reported: 15 Gy SBRT to primary tumor, nephrectomy 4 weeks later. Clear cell pathology was present in this patient's renal cell carcinoma. Germline V CDR1 and CDR2: LGHNA, YNFKEQ. V was shortened by 5 bases and J by 2 bases, with 15 bases between the two germline ends. The CDR3 covers 15 residues.

The input for sequencing was blood, taken from a patient whose treatment included radiotherapy and nephrectomy. This receptor was obtained from a woman aged 70-85 years with renal cell carcinoma. The chain joins TRBV4-2 to TRBJ1-2; D perhaps matches TRBD1 (6 bases). CDR3: CASSFEGGANYGYTF. The CDR3 bases are TGTGCCAGCAGCTTCGAGGGGGGCGCGAACTATGGCTACACCTTC.